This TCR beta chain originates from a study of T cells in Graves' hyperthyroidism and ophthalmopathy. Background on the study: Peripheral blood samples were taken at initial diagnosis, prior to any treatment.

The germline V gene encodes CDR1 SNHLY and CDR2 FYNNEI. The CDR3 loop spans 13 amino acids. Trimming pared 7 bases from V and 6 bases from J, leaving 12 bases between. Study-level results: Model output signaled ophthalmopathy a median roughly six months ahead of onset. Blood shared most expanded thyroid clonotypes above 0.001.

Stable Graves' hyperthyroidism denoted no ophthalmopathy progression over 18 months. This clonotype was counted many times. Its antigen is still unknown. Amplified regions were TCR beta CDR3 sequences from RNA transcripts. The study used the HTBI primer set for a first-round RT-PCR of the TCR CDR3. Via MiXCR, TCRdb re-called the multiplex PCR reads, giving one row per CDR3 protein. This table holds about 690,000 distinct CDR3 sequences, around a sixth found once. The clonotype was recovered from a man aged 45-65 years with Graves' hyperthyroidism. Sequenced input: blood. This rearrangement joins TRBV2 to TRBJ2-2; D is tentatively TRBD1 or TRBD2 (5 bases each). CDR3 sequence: CASKGEGPGELFF. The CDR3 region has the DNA TGTGCCAGCAAGGGAGAGGGGCCCGGGGAGCTGTTTTTT.